This entry lists 26 T cell receptor beta chains sequenced from one sample in a study of T cell repertoires in cytomegalovirus infection. TCRdb re-called the reads with MiXCR, one entry per CDR3 protein. The table has about 260,000 distinct CDR3 sequences, approximately 13% seen once. The sequenced material came from PBMCs. All receptors come from a human donor in good health (CMV status not recorded). Some clones in this sample may be carry-over from other donors' samples.

V and J are TRBV5-5 and TRBJ2-5; TRBD1 matches at 7 bases. J was trimmed by 5 bases and V by 1 base; bases with no gene match: 11. Looked up from germline, CDR1 is SGHKS and CDR2 is YYEKEE (reference sequence). The CDR3 length is 16 residues. DNA of the CDR3: TGTGCCAGCAGCTTGAATATGCCGACAGGGCCTGAGACCCAGTACTTC. It is translated as CASSLNMPTGPETQYF.

The table lists this clonotype with a count of one. This sequence joins TRBV5-1 and TRBJ2-2, with TRBD2 identical over 8 bases. V trimming: 4 bases; J trimming: 7 bases; junction bases outside the gene matches: 6. Per germline, CDR1 SGHRS and CDR2 YFSETQ. The CDR3 extends over 14 amino acids. The CDR3, as DNA: TGCGCCAGCAGCCGACTGCGGGGGGACGGGGAGCTGTTTTTT. Translating it yields CASSRLRGDGELFF.

This clonotype was counted a few times. The rearrangement links TRBV5-4 to TRBJ2-1; D tentatively reads TRBD1 or TRBD2 (7 bases each). With 5 bases removed from V and 7 bases from J, the gap between germline ends came to 19 bases. CDR3 length equals 15 residues. The germline CDR1 and CDR2 sequences are SGHNT and YYREEE (reference sequence). This CDR3 is CASRPDRDYGNEQFF. The CDR3, as DNA: TGTGCCAGCAGACCTGACAGGGACTACGGGAATGAGCAGTTCTTC.

About this clonotype: A much larger clone differs by one base, so this may be a read error. As DNA, the CDR3 is TGTACCAGCAGTCTAGGGACTAGCGGGGCCTACGAGCAGTACTTC. Translating it yields CTSSLGTSGAYEQYF. The chain has TRBV28 and TRBJ2-7, with TRBD2 identical over 13 bases. The CDR3 has 15 residues. Germline V CDR1 and CDR2: MDHEN, SYDVKM.

This clonotype was seen many times. The V call is TRBV7-2, the J call TRBJ2-3, with 11 positions matching TRBD2. The CDR3 has 15 residues. After removal of 4 bases from V and 4 bases from J, the junction contained 4 bases not matched to a gene. Germline V lookup: CDR1 SGHTA, CDR2 FQGNSA. For the CDR3, the DNA is TGTGCCAGCAGCTCGACTAGCGGGACCCCAGATACGCAGTATTTT. Encoded protein: CASSSTSGTPDTQYF.

This clonotype was detected many times. This chain connects TRBV7-3 to TRBJ2-1, with a tentative D call TRBD2 (6 bases). The CDR3 has 14 amino acids. Trimming took 3 bases from V and 5 from J, leaving 11 bases between them. Germline CDR1 reads SGHTA; CDR2 reads FQGTGA. CDR3 in amino acids: CASSFGGRDNEQFF. CDR3 sequence (DNA): TGTGCCAGCAGCTTCGGGGGACGCGACAATGAGCAGTTCTTC.

This clonotype occurred many times. The chain links TRBV27 to TRBJ1-5; D unclear. From germline, CDR1 is MNHEY and CDR2 SMNVEV (reference sequence). This CDR3 contains 15 residues. V was cut by 2 bases and J by 6 bases, with 14 bases left in between. The CDR3 DNA follows: TGTGCCAGCAGTTTAACTTCGACCCCCGGTCAGCCCCAGCATTTT. Amino acid sequence: CASSLTSTPGQPQHF.

The chain carries TRBV2 and TRBJ2-7; TRBD1 aligns across 8 bases. Germline CDR1 and CDR2: SNHLY and FYNNEI. The CDR3 consists of 13 residues. Germline trimming cut 6 bases from V and 2 bases from J; bases unmatched to any gene: 3. The DNA for the CDR3 is TGTGCCAGCAGGCAGGGGGCCCCCTACGAGCAGTACTTC. Amino acids: CASRQGAPYEQYF.

This clonotype was seen at least ten times. V usage is TRBV6-6 and J usage is TRBJ1-1; 7 bases match TRBD1. CDR1 and CDR2 from the germline V gene are MNHNY and SVGAGI (reference sequence). V shed 5 bases and J 4 bases; nucleotides not matched to a gene: 10. The CDR3 spans 15 residues. CDR3 DNA: TGTGCCAGCAGTCTAGGGGGCGACAGCGGCACTGAAGCTTTCTTT. This encodes CASSLGGDSGTEAFF.

In this sample, this clonotype turned up many times. This rearrangement joins TRBV6-5 to TRBJ2-7, with 13 bases matching TRBD2. The CDR3 has 15 amino acids. Germline trimming cut 6 bases from V and 2 bases from J; bases unmatched to any gene: 4. Germline values: CDR1 MNHEY, CDR2 SVGAGI. The CDR3, as DNA: TGTGCCAGCAGAAGGGGACTAGCGGGGCCCTACGAGCAGTACTTC. It codes for CASRRGLAGPYEQYF.

This clonotype was detected many times. The CDR3, as DNA: TGTGCCAGCAGCCAACTCCGGGACAGCAACACTGAAGCTTTCTTT. Translation: CASSQLRDSNTEAFF. The gene calls are TRBV7-9 and TRBJ1-1; 7 bases align to TRBD1. The ends lost 5 bases at V and 2 bases at J; junction bases unmatched: 8. CDR1 SEHNR and CDR2 FQNEAQ come from the germline V gene (reference sequence). The CDR3 runs 15 residues.

This clonotype was seen at least ten times. The rearrangement uses TRBV7-2 and TRBJ2-5; no clear D gene. Looked up from germline, CDR1 is SGHTA and CDR2 is FQGNSA. The CDR3 covers 15 residues. V was shortened by 3 bases and J by 4 bases, with 15 bases between the two germline ends. The CDR3 DNA reads TGTGCCAGCAGCTTTCAGTTTCTGCCCTCAGAGACCCAGTACTTC. Protein sequence: CASSFQFLPSETQYF.

V is TRBV11-2 and J is TRBJ2-1, with 9 bases that match TRBD1. The CDR3 consists of 16 residues. J was trimmed by 2 bases and V by 5 bases; bases with no gene match: 7. Per germline, CDR1 SGHAT and CDR2 FQNNGV. The CDR3 sequence is CASSLTGGRTYNEQFF. CDR3 nucleotides: TGTGCCAGCAGCCTCACAGGGGGCAGGACCTACAATGAGCAGTTCTTC.

For this clonotype: Given a much more abundant clone one base away, this may be a read error. The chain joins TRBV7-8 to TRBJ1-5, with D uncertain. The V gene lost 1 base and the J gene lost 3 bases, with 10 bases spanning the gap. The germline CDR1 and CDR2 sequences are SGHVS and FQNEAQ. This CDR3 is built from 15 residues. The CDR3 DNA follows: TGTGCCAGCAGCTTAGTACCAGTAGTCAATCAGCCCCAGCATTTT. It yields the protein CASSLVPVVNQPQHF.

This clonotype was recorded many times. The chain combines TRBV7-2 with TRBJ2-1; 12 positions match TRBD2. CDR1 is SGHTA, CDR2 FQGNSA, per germline. V shed 1 base, J shed 12 bases, and the junction held 4 bases outside the gene matches. The CDR3 is 14 residues long. CDR3 in DNA: TGTGCCAGCAGCTTAGGACTAGCGGGAGTCGTGCAGTTCTTC. Amino acid sequence: CASSLGLAGVVQFF. Based on the CDR3 plus reference TRBV7-2 and TRBJ2-1, the full variable domain is GAGVSQSPSNKVTEKGKDVELRCDPISGHTALYWYRQSLGQGLEFLIYFQGNSAPDKSGLPSDRFSAERTGGSVSTLTIQRTQQEDSAVYLCASSLGLAGVVQFFGPGTRLTVL.

This clonotype was found many times. The chain couples TRBV24-1 to TRBJ2-3; TRBD2 matches at 14 bases. The CDR3 extends over 18 amino acids. Germline lookup yields CDR1 KGHDR and CDR2 SFDVKD. Trimming cost V 4 bases and J 1 base; bases outside gene matches: 6. The CDR3 coding sequence is TGTGCCACCAGTGACCAAGGGACTAGCGGGAGAGGCACAGATACGCAGTATTTT. This translates into CATSDQGTSGRGTDTQYF.

This rearrangement joins TRBV18 to TRBJ2-3; D possibly corresponds to TRBD1 (6 bases). Germline V gene lookup returns CDR1 KGHSH and CDR2 LQKENI. The CDR3 consists of 16 residues. V lost 6 bases, J lost 3 bases, and 19 bases lay in between. The CDR3 loop is CASSRTSARGTDTQYF. The CDR3 nucleotides read TGTGCCAGCTCCCGGACCTCGGCCAGGGGAACAGATACGCAGTATTTT. The whole variable domain, remainder taken from reference TRBV18 and TRBJ2-3, is NAGVMQNPRHLVRRRGQEARLRCSPMKGHSHVYWYRQLPEEGLKFMVYLQKENIIDESGMPKERFSAEFPKEGPSILRIQQVVRGDSAAYFCASSRTSARGTDTQYFGPGTRLTVL.

Note on this clonotype: This clone may be a read error of a much larger clone one base away. The chain employs TRBV7-4 and TRBJ1-5, with D unresolved. The germline V gene has CDR1 SGHVT and CDR2 SQSDAQ. The V end was cut by 3 bases, the J end by 0 bases, with 6 bases between. The CDR3 has 14 residues. The CDR3 DNA is TGTGCCAGCAGCTTTGACGGTAGCAATCAGCCCCAGCATTTT. This codes for CASSFDGSNQPQHF. The whole variable domain, filled in from reference TRBV7-4 and TRBJ1-5, reads GAGVSQSPRYKVAKRGRDVALRCDSISGHVTLYWYRQTLGQGSEVLTYSQSDAQRDKSGRPSGRFSAERPERSVSTLKIQRTEQGDSAVYLCASSFDGSNQPQHFGDGTRLSIL.

This clonotype has ten or more counts. The chain is built from TRBV7-8 and TRBJ2-4; D is undetermined. V lost 1 base and J lost 8, with 12 bases in between. The CDR3 covers 14 residues. CDR1 and CDR2 (germline): SGHVS, FQNEAQ. The CDR3, as DNA: TGTGCCAGCAGCTTAGATGAGGTTGCGGACATTCAGTACTTC. This sequence encodes CASSLDEVADIQYF. Based on the CDR3 plus reference TRBV7-8 and TRBJ2-4, the full variable domain is GAGVSQSPRYKVAKRGQDVALRCDPISGHVSLFWYQQALGQGPEFLTYFQNEAQLDKSGLPSDRFFAERPEGSVSTLKIQRTQQEDSAVYLCASSLDEVADIQYFGAGTRLSVL.

The genes are TRBV28 and TRBJ1-1; 8 bases are a match to TRBD1. There are 16 residues in the CDR3. The junction had 9 bases not matched to a gene; V was cut back by 6 bases and J by 0 bases. Germline CDR1 reads MDHEN; CDR2 reads SYDVKM. Written as DNA, the CDR3 is TGTGCCAGCAGGGGGACAGGATTGAAGTTGAACACTGAAGCTTTCTTT. Amino acid sequence: CASRGTGLKLNTEAFF.

This clonotype occurred many times. The chain recombines TRBV4-1 with TRBJ2-7; either TRBD1 or TRBD2 may fit D (5 bases each). The V gene's germline CDR1 is MGHRA and CDR2 YSYEKL. This CDR3 comprises 14 residues. Trimming left V 1 base short and J 3 bases short, with 10 bases between. CDR3: CASSQAGPGYEQYF. In DNA, the CDR3 is TGCGCCAGCAGCCAAGCGGGACCGGGCTACGAGCAGTACTTC.

This clonotype was counted many times. This rearrangement joins TRBV4-2 to TRBJ2-2; the match to TRBD1 covers 10 bases. This CDR3 spans 16 amino acids. The V gene's germline CDR1 is LGHNA and CDR2 YNFKEQ. V was pared by 0 bases and J by 7 bases, with 5 bases of the junction left unmatched. The CDR3 coding sequence is TGTGCCAGCAGCCAAGAAGGGACAGGGGTTGTCGGGGAGCTGTTTTTT. Encoded protein: CASSQEGTGVVGELFF.

This clonotype has ten or more counts. The chain recombines TRBV7-8 with TRBJ2-3; 9 positions agree with TRBD1. Looked up from germline, CDR1 is SGHVS and CDR2 is FQNEAQ. Germline trimming cut 5 bases from V and 0 bases from J; bases unmatched to any gene: 6. There are 16 residues in the CDR3. The CDR3 DNA reads as TGTGCCAGCAGCAGCCGGACAGGGGTGAGCACAGATACGCAGTATTTT. Its protein is CASSSRTGVSTDTQYF.

Notes on this clonotype: A read error is possible here, since a much larger clone lies one base away. The chain employs TRBV12-3 or TRBV12-4 and TRBJ1-2; D may be TRBD1 (5 bases). The CDR3 extends over 15 amino acids. Trimming removed 5 bases from V and 6 bases from J, with 19 bases in between. The CDR3 DNA follows: TGTGCCAGCAGTCGGGGGGAGAGCGGATGGGATGGCTACACCTTC. Its translation: CASSRGESGWDGYTF.

The chain carries TRBV5-4 and TRBJ2-1; TRBD1 agrees at 8 bases. Germline assignment: CDR1 SGHNT and CDR2 YYREEE (reference sequence). This CDR3 spans 17 amino acids. With V trimmed by 2 bases and J by 1 base, 8 bases remained unmatched. The CDR3 DNA follows: TGTGCCAGCAGCTTTGGCCAGGGGGCTCGGTCCTACAATGAGCAGTTCTTC. Translating gives CASSFGQGARSYNEQFF.

There are a few counts of this clonotype. The chain joins TRBV20-1 to TRBJ2-5; D possibly corresponds to TRBD1 (5 bases). Trimming took 5 bases from V and 3 from J, leaving 13 bases between them. Per germline, CDR1 DFQATT and CDR2 SNEGSKA (reference sequence). The CDR3 is made up of 13 amino acids. The CDR3 DNA reads TGCAGTGCTTCGTTGACAGTCGAAGAGACCCAGTACTTC. Its protein product is CSASLTVEETQYF.